This T cell receptor beta chain was identified during a study of cytomegalovirus exposure and HLA in healthy donors (dated by TCRdb to about 2017). Turning to the overall study: An earlier analysis of several hundred of the donors reported 250 to 300 Gb of sequence data and around 110 million unique TCR beta sequences from about 200 million T cells. An early release covering roughly 640 HLA-typed donors comprised approximately 300 gigabases of sequencing data and 85 million or so unique TCR sequences. Among the roughly 380 genotyped donors, around 81% belonged to the genetic ancestry cluster associated with self-reported Caucasian donors. The study aimed to test whether signatures of past pathogen exposure could be identified by cataloging public T cell receptors. Using immunosequencing, the study profiled T cell repertoires from fewer than 700 subjects and related those repertoires to cytomegalovirus serostatus. Along with the roughly 700-subject first cohort, a separate validation cohort of roughly 110 different subjects was used. High-throughput TCR immunosequencing, statistical association of individual TCRs with disease status, and machine learning were combined to predict cytomegalovirus infection status. In a later analysis, previously published TCR beta repertoires from 500 to 750 donors were re-analyzed and high-resolution HLA genotyping was added so that TCR occurrence patterns could be studied. In the later analysis, no new phenotypic data were used to find candidate immune exposures; instead, reliance was placed on TCR beta sequences and their occurrence across donors. An earlier analysis of several hundred of the donors used high-throughput TCR beta sequencing to judge whether each TCR beta V gene segment behaved as functional or pseudogenic. Alongside the repertoire data, information on donor age, sex, ethnicity and CMV serostatus was compiled. A later genetic analysis took genome-wide SNP genotypes for 398 of the 666 donors and used that subset as a discovery cohort. All discovery cohort repertoires had been generated using a single sequencing platform. Class I and class II HLA loci were covered by the typing at four-digit resolution. Typing coverage differed by locus: A, B, C, DRB1 and DQB1 were typed in roughly 620-640 donors, DQA1 in 522, DPA1 in nearly 610, and DPB1 in 450 to 480. Five DR-DQ haplotypes were handled as single units for association and clustering because linkage in the cohort was strong. Among roughly 370 genotyped donors of the cohort, an average of about 240,000 unique TCR beta nucleotide sequences were sequenced per donor, about a sixth of them non-productive. The paper as a whole reports these results and caveats: In a later genetic analysis, fewer N-insertions in productive TCRs were reported among donors in an Asian-associated ancestry cluster than the approximately 710-donor mean. While some public TCRs were present in many individuals, most TCR sequences turned up only very rarely across donors. The authors suggested that the approach could potentially be extended to other disease states and immunological phenotypes. In a later analysis, TCR association rates were found to vary across HLA loci, with the most associated TCRs seen for DRB1 alleles and the fewest for HLA-C alleles. A few of the identified cytomegalovirus-associated TCR beta chains were confirmed in vitro to be specific for cytomegalovirus antigens. An association between a missense DCLRE1C variant and V-gene and J-gene trimming of TCR beta chains was found in a later genetic analysis and replicated in an independent cohort. According to a later analysis, parvovirus B19, influenza, CMV and Epstein-Barr virus appeared linked to several top co-occurrence clusters. The presence/absence analyses assumed that sequencing depth was roughly uniform across donors, and that assumption may not be true. Correlated functional status among segregating V segments might reflect linkage disequilibrium, but an unknown experimental factor could not be ruled out. The cohort was sequenced for TCR beta chains only, and without alpha or paired-chain data the features that could be detected were limited. In a later analysis, most CMV-associated TCR beta chains were found to appear HLA-restricted, with HLA associations seemingly driven largely by CMV exposure. A group of highly shared sequence variants was considered likely to be a technical artifact of the sequencing pipeline. Assigning TCR associations to individual alleles was difficult when HLA alleles, especially DR and DQ, strongly co-occurred. In the study, some 180 TCR beta chains were listed as associated with cytomegalovirus. In both the original and validation cohorts, the classifier was reported to diagnose cytomegalovirus status with high specificity and sensitivity. Because counts were too low, roughly 16 rarely observed V segments, including chromosome 9 orphons, were left out of the earlier analysis of a few hundred of the donors. Some IMGT-functional V segments, including TRBV6-2 and TRBV6-3, could not be told apart with the 87-base-pair reads, so those segments were excluded. In an earlier analysis of around 600 of the donors, most TCR beta V segments were observed in productive rearrangements about 87% or about 30% of the time, broadly matching IMGT annotations. In a later analysis, around 17,000 TCR beta sequences were associated with specific HLA alleles at a false discovery rate of 0.05. In a later analysis, HLA-associated TCR beta chains showed more clonal expansion and lower generation probabilities than non-associated chains that were equally common. A further reported finding was that TCR beta sequences accurately predicted the HLA-A and HLA-B alleles for most subjects in the first cohort. Because HLA typing was missing for some donors at each locus, association tests included only the typed subset. For the cohort, immune exposure information was limited to CMV serostatus.

The method was the immunoSEQ multiplex PCR assay. The multiplex PCR relied on a mix of 60 forward primers for TCR Vbeta segments and 13 reverse primers for TCR Jbeta segments. The CDR3 region of rearranged TCR beta genes was amplified from genomic DNA with a multiplex PCR assay. The Illumina HiSeq System was used to sequence the amplified TCR beta libraries as 87-base-pair reads. The authors' pipeline ran thus. A later analysis tallied around 87 million unique TCR beta chains across the 660 or so repertoires, and about 12 million of those chains were shared by two or more donors. Raw reads were error-corrected and collapsed into unique sequences with a nearest-neighbor algorithm that merged closely related sequences to remove PCR and sequencing errors. To assign V, D and J gene segments, CDR3 sequences were aligned to IMGT reference sequences. For a sequence to be retained, at least a six-nucleotide match to both a V gene segment and a J gene segment was required. A rearrangement was called productive if the CDR3 had no stop codons and remained in frame with V and J, and every other rearrangement was called non-productive. CDR3 was defined according to IMGT convention as the region running from the second conserved V-encoded cysteine to the conserved J-encoded phenylalanine. The earlier analysis of 450 to 750 of the donors excluded any sequence lacking an unambiguous match to a single V gene segment. In an earlier analysis of a few hundred of the donors, V segments were called functional above 56.7% productive rearrangements and were called segregating when the between-donor standard deviation exceeded 5%. A statistical classification framework was developed to diagnose cytomegalovirus status using the catalog of TCR beta chain sequences. In a later analysis, TCR nucleotide sequences were compared against IMGT/GENE-DB human TR gene sequences so that V and J genes could be assigned. A later analysis assigned CDR3 sequences and most-parsimonious VDJ recombination scenarios with the TCRdist pipeline. A later analysis defined each TCR beta chain by its CDR3 amino acid sequence plus V-gene family, and excluded reads lacking a unique V-gene family. To address suspected cross-contamination and a sequencing artifact, a later analysis removed around 600 highly shared, low-generation-probability nucleotide sequences. In a later analysis, a clonal expansion index was calculated for each public chain from normalized within-repertoire ranks of inferred template counts. In a later analysis, generation probabilities were computed using a VDJ recombination model fitted to out-of-frame rearrangements, and the results were checked against IGoR. In a later analysis, hypergeometric tests were used to score TCR-TCR, TCR-HLA and TCR-CMV co-occurrence, with a repertoire-size bias correction applied to TCR pairs. False discovery rates were estimated in a later analysis by permuting HLA or CMV assignments 20 times. In a later analysis, co-occurring TCRs were grouped using DBSCAN, with TCRdist sequence similarity added in when clustering inside HLA-allele-positive subsets. For co-occurrence clustering, repertoires with fewer than 30,000 or more than 120,000 public chains were excluded, along with roughly 5 repertoires with anomalous nucleotide sharing. The table comes from immuneACCESS by way of TCRdb, which keeps in-frame sequences with V and J called. Part of the clones is missing from these tables; in studies checked, under half for an unresolved V gene and the rest for unknown reasons. V, J and clone size are taken as reported in that table, and D and trimming were inferred from the DNA itself. The table for this sample lists around 160,000 clones; under 85% of them were counted only once. The ten largest clones take up 6.7% of the sample.

The CDR3, cysteine through phenylalanine, is 15 amino acids long. Just the 45-base CDR3 DNA is kept, in frame starting at base 1. The junction shows trimming of 0 bases on V and 9 bases on J, plus 16 bases between the germline ends. Per the germline V gene, SGHDT is the CDR1 and YYEEEE is the CDR2. The cohort was made up of hundreds of healthy bone marrow donors. At the time of sampling, all cohort members were nominally healthy, though unrecorded immune exposures were likely present. The donor was CMV seropositive and was included in the group of 270 or so seropositive cohort members. A peripheral blood sample was collected from each donor, and TCR beta sequencing was performed on peripheral blood mononuclear cells. Genomic DNA was extracted from the blood cell samples with the Qiagen DNeasy Blood Extraction Kit. On this clone itself: Which antigen it targets is not known. No much larger clonotype is one base removed from it; base qualities were not supplied.

The sequencing sample was made of PBMCs. The clonotype comes from a woman in her thirties or forties in good health and CMV-seropositive. The chain employs TRBV5-6 and TRBJ1-3, with no D gene named confidently. The DNA reads TGTGCCAGCAGCTTGGATGGCAGTTCCCGGGGCACCATATATTTT. The translation is CASSLDGSSRGTIYF. With the portions outside the CDR3 filled from the reference TRBV5-6 and TRBJ1-3 genes, the complete variable region becomes DAGVTQSPTHLIKTRGQQVTLRCSPKSGHDTVSWYQQALGQGPQFIFQYYEEEERQRGNFPDRFSGHQFPNYSSELNVNALLLGDSALYLCASSLDGSSRGTIYFGEGSWLTVV.